Included here is one T cell receptor (beta chain) sequence, with context. Its antigen is undetermined. Its ends do not fully match the called genes, so a read error is possible. Looked up from germline, CDR1 is SGHRS and CDR2 is YFSETQ. This CDR3 is built from 13 residues. This sample was included in a study of blood T cells in healthy people across ages. The overall study: Template switching picked up about one barcoded beta molecule for each two T cells.

Study results and limitations: Older age went with lower TCR beta diversity per million T cells, in a roughly linear way.

PCR was performed a second time for 7 to 11 cycles using a sample-barcoded 5' primer and a J-beta primer mix. TCRdb itself ran the 5' RACE reads through MiXCR, one entry per CDR3 protein. The data contain 780,000 or so distinct CDR3 sequences, around 50% of them singletons. The chain is built from TRBV5-1 and TRBJ2-3, with D possibly matching TRBD2 (5 bases). The specimen was blood. This receptor was identified in a man aged 35 to 55 in good health. The CDR3 DNA sequence: TGTGCCAGCAGCTTAGCACTAGCAGATACGCAGTATTTT. Translation gives CASSLALADTQYF.